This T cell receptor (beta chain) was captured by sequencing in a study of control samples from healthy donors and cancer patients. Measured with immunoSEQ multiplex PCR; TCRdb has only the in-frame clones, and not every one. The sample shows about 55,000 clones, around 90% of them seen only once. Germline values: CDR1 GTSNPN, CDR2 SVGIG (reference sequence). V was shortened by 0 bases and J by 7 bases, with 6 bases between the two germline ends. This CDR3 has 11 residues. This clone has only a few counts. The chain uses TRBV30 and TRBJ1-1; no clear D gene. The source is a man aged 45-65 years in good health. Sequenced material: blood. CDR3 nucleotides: TGTGCCTGGAGTGTCACCTATGAAGCTTTCTTT. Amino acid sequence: CAWSVTYEAFF.